These 8 T cell receptor beta chains originate from one sample sequenced in a study of CD4 T cells in relation to SARS-CoV-2 and coronaviruses. Here immunoSEQ multiplex PCR was the method, and the copy in TCRdb shows in-frame clones only, minus some. The sample lists around 11,000 clones, around 68% occurring once. CD4+ T cells from unexposed donors were obtained before the COVID-19 pandemic (2011-2018). The cells were cultured for about 10 days before CD4+ T cells were isolated. Their antigens remain unidentified. The sample comprised CD4+ T cells from PBMCs, cultured in vitro. These receptors all come from a human donor in good health.

This clone was recorded a few times. The chain carries TRBV6-1 and TRBJ2-7; D not certain. Germline CDR1 MNHNS, CDR2 SASEGT. V lost 5 bases to trimming and J lost 1 base, with 15 bases between them. This CDR3 region has 15 residues. For the CDR3, the DNA is TGTGCCAGCAGTTCACCCCCTAGGCCTTCCTACGAGCAGTACTTC. Its translation is CASSSPPRPSYEQYF.

Notes on this clone: The germline gene is not matched at one end of the junction; a read error may be the cause. This chain connects TRBV19 to TRBJ2-2; D ambiguous. The CDR3 contains 15 residues. Per the germline V gene, CDR1 is LNHDA and CDR2 is SQIVND (reference sequence). CDR3 sequence: CASSIAQGNPGELFF. CDR3 sequence (DNA): TGTGCCAGTAGTATAGCTCAAGGGAACCCCGGGGAGCTGTTTTTT.

The count of this clone is one. The gene calls are TRBV30 and TRBJ2-1; D unresolved. This CDR3 region has 13 residues. Between the trimmed V and J ends, which lost 0 bases and 9 bases, there was a span of 12 bases. Germline V gene data show CDR1 as GTSNPN and CDR2 as SVGIG (reference sequence). CDR3 nucleotides: TGTGCCTGGAGTGTACGTAGCTTAAGTGAGCAGTTCTTC. Translating it yields CAWSVRSLSEQFF.

This sequence joins TRBV2 and TRBJ1-1; a possible D gene is TRBD1 (5 bases). V lost 6 bases and J 0 bases, leaving 14 bases between the germline ends. The CDR3 is 15 residues long. Germline V gene sequence: CDR1 SNHLY, CDR2 FYNNEI. CDR3 residues: CASSPTVTVNTEAFF. The CDR3, as DNA: TGTGCCAGCAGCCCGACAGTGACCGTGAACACTGAAGCTTTCTTT.

The rearrangement links TRBV10-3 to TRBJ1-1; 9 nucleotides line up with TRBD1. V gave up 7 bases and J gave up 5 bases; unmatched junction bases: 11. The CDR3 length is 15 residues. CDR1 and CDR2 from the germline V gene are ENHRY and SYGVKD. The CDR3 sequence is CAITPGQGALTEAFF. The CDR3 nucleotides read TGTGCCATCACACCGGGACAGGGTGCATTAACTGAAGCTTTCTTT.

The chain recombines TRBV27 with TRBJ1-1; D is unresolved. CDR1 and CDR2 from the germline V gene are MNHEY and SMNVEV (reference sequence). Trimming took 6 bases from V and 0 from J, leaving 11 bases between them. The length of the CDR3 is 14 residues. CDR3 bases: TGTGCCAGCAGCCACAGAAGAATGAACACTGAAGCTTTCTTT. It specifies CASSHRRMNTEAFF.

J is TRBJ1-6 and V is TRBV27; tentatively, D is TRBD1 (5 bases). This CDR3 is 18 amino acids long. The germline V gene has CDR1 MNHEY and CDR2 SMNVEV (reference sequence). V lost 0 bases and J 0 bases, leaving 12 bases between the germline ends. CDR3: CASSLSFQGSSYNSPLHF. In DNA form, the CDR3 reads TGTGCCAGCAGTTTATCGTTCCAGGGTAGCTCCTATAATTCACCCCTCCACTTT.

The rearrangement joins TRBV6-2 or TRBV6-3 to TRBJ1-4; no firm D call. The CDR3 consists of 16 residues. In germline, CDR1 is MNHEY, CDR2 SVGEGT. V lost 4 bases to trimming and J lost 4 bases, with 16 bases between them. CDR3 sequence reads: CASSSPRRDYNEKLFF. The CDR3 DNA sequence: TGTGCCAGCAGTTCCCCCCGGAGAGACTATAATGAAAAACTGTTTTTT.